The 25 T cell receptor beta chains given below trace back to one sample, sequenced in a study of molecular identifiers for immune sequencing clone quantification. TCRdb reanalysed the PCR reads using MiXCR and keeps one entry per CDR3 protein. The sample has almost 20,000 distinct CDR3 sequences, 20% to 25% seen once. The sequenced sample consisted of naive CD8+ T cells from blood, with Jurkat cell RNA spiked in. Subset given: FACS-sorted CD8+CD4-CCR7+CD45RA+ naive T cells. The receptors here all came from a human donor in good health. Some libraries in this study had Jurkat cell RNA spiked in.

This clonotype was counted a single time. A clone one base away is much larger, so this may be a read error. This rearrangement joins TRBV3-1 to TRBJ2-5, with 11 positions matching TRBD2. The germline V gene encodes CDR1 LGHDT and CDR2 YNNKEL (reference sequence). V lost 1 base to trimming and J lost 5 bases; unmatched junction nucleotides: 6. The CDR3 consists of 16 residues. The CDR3 protein is CASSQGLAGMEETQYF. Written as DNA, the CDR3 is TGTGCCAGCAGCCAAGGACTAGCGGGAATGGAGGAGACCCAGTACTTC.

Note on this clonotype: This may stem from a read error, because a much larger clone lies one nucleotide away. The V and J genes are TRBV7-8 and TRBJ2-1; unclear D gene. V was pared by 1 base and J by 5 bases, with 6 bases between. The germline V gene has CDR1 SGHVS and CDR2 FQNEAQ. This CDR3 is 13 amino acids long. In DNA form, the CDR3 reads TGTGCCAGCAGCTTAGTGAGGAACAATGAGCAGTTCTTC. Translation: CASSLVRNNEQFF.

The table lists this clonotype with many counts. The CDR3 coding sequence is TGTGCCAGCATGTACTACAATGAGCAGTTCTTC. It encodes CASMYYNEQFF. The J gene is TRBJ2-1, the V gene TRBV5-5; D gene ambiguous. The CDR3 is 11 residues long. Trimming cost V 6 bases and J 3 bases, with 4 bases left between them. Per the germline V gene, CDR1 is SGHKS and CDR2 is YYEKEE (reference sequence).

This clonotype came up many times. This chain uses TRBV27 with TRBJ2-3; unclear D gene. Germline values: CDR1 MNHEY, CDR2 SMNVEV (reference sequence). This CDR3 is built from 12 residues. Trimming stripped 3 bases from V and 4 bases from J, with 5 bases between. The CDR3 here is CASSFGPDTQYF. The CDR3 nucleotides read TGTGCCAGCAGTTTTGGACCAGATACGCAGTATTTT.

This clonotype was counted ten times or more. The chain couples TRBV19 to TRBJ2-3, with a tentative D call TRBD1 (6 bases). V lost 9 bases and J 0 bases, leaving 10 bases between the germline ends. CDR1 and CDR2 from the germline V gene are LNHDA and SQIVND (reference sequence). The CDR3 has 13 residues. The CDR3 DNA sequence: TGTGCCAGCCGGGACACAAGCACAGATACGCAGTATTTT. Its protein is CASRDTSTDTQYF.

This clonotype is categorized as medium-sized. The genes are TRBV7-2 and TRBJ1-4, with D perhaps matching TRBD1 (5 bases). CDR1 is SGHTA, CDR2 FQGNSA, per germline. The V end was cut by 3 bases, the J end by 6 bases, with 11 bases between. CDR3 length equals 14 residues. As DNA, the CDR3 is TGTGCCAGCAGCTTGGGACTCTACGATGAAAAACTGTTTTTT. Translating it yields CASSLGLYDEKLFF.

V is TRBV28 and J is TRBJ2-7, with D possibly being TRBD2 (6 bases). CDR1 MDHEN and CDR2 SYDVKM come from the germline V gene. The V and J ends lost 6 bases and 6 bases respectively, with 18 bases between them. The CDR3 spans 14 residues. The CDR3: CASRPTRTQAEQYF. The CDR3 nucleotides read TGTGCCAGCAGACCGACTAGAACTCAGGCCGAGCAGTACTTC.

V and J are TRBV9 and TRBJ2-7, with TRBD2 matching 7 bases. This CDR3 has 16 amino acids. The V gene's germline CDR1 is SGDLS and CDR2 YYNGEE. The CDR3 reads CISSVGWLAETYEQYF. The CDR3 DNA reads TGTATCAGCAGCGTAGGGTGGCTAGCGGAAACCTACGAGCAGTACTTC.

This clonotype is medium-sized in the sample. One junction end disagrees with the germline gene, perhaps due to a read error. This rearrangement joins TRBV7-7 to TRBJ2-3, with a weak D call TRBD1 (8 bases). Germline lookup yields CDR1 SSHAT and CDR2 FNYEAQ (reference sequence). The CDR3 consists of 16 residues. CDR3 DNA sequence: TGTGCTAGCAGCTTAGGACAGGGAGGGGGCACAGATACGCAGTATTTT. This encodes CASSLGQGGGTDTQYF.

The sample holds a few counts of this clonotype. This chain connects TRBV7-3 to TRBJ2-7; perhaps TRBD2 as D (6 bases). Looked up from germline, CDR1 is SGHTA and CDR2 is FQGTGA. The CDR3 runs to 15 residues. V lost 1 base and J lost 0, with 10 bases in between. The CDR3 DNA is TGTGCCAGCAGCTTAAACGGGGGATCCTCCTACGAGCAGTACTTC. Amino acids: CASSLNGGSSYEQYF.

The V and J genes are TRBV12-3 or TRBV12-4 and TRBJ2-2; 12 bases map to TRBD1. V shed 4 bases, J shed 7 bases, and the junction held 7 bases outside the gene matches. This CDR3 is 16 amino acids long. Here the CDR3 reads CASSSPGTGGGGELFF. DNA for the CDR3: TGTGCCAGCAGTTCCCCAGGGACAGGGGGCGGCGGGGAGCTGTTTTTT.

This clonotype was observed many times. The J gene is TRBJ2-5, the V gene TRBV2, with D possibly being TRBD2 (6 bases). The CDR3 is 10 residues long. V lost 6 bases and J lost 9, with 8 bases in between. Germline CDR1 SNHLY, CDR2 FYNNEI. As DNA, the CDR3 is TGTGCCAGCAGGGGGGAGGCCCAGTACTTC. Its protein is CASRGEAQYF. Together with reference TRBV2 and TRBJ2-5, the CDR3 gives the full variable domain: EPEVTQTPSHQVTQMGQEVILRCVPISNHLYFYWYRQILGQKVEFLVSFYNNEISEKSEIFDDQFSVERPDGSNFTLKIRSTKLEDSAMYFCASRGEAQYFGPGTRLLVL.

This clonotype was seen ten or more times. The genes are TRBV27 and TRBJ1-2; D is unclear. The CDR3 length is 13 residues. The germline gives CDR1 MNHEY, CDR2 SMNVEV (reference sequence). V was clipped by 3 bases and J by 8 bases, with 13 bases between them. The CDR3 nucleotides are TGTGCCAGCAGTTTTAACCCAGGCGGGGGCTACACCTTC. Translating it yields CASSFNPGGGYTF.

The gene calls are TRBV28 and TRBJ2-7; 14 bases agree with TRBD2. In germline, CDR1 is MDHEN, CDR2 SYDVKM. CDR3 length equals 17 residues. Trimming took 6 bases from V and 3 from J; bases not matched to a gene: 10. The DNA for the CDR3 is TGTGCCAGCAGAAGGGGACTAGCGGGAGCGGAGGGCTACGAGCAGTACTTC. Residues: CASRRGLAGAEGYEQYF.

This clonotype qualifies as medium-sized. V usage is TRBV6-5 and J usage is TRBJ1-2; 8 bases fit TRBD1. CDR1 and CDR2 from the germline V gene are MNHEY and SVGAGI. The V and J ends lost 6 bases and 4 bases, in that order; junction bases with no gene match: 1. This CDR3 spans 12 amino acids. The CDR3 loop reads CASRDRGYGYTF. The CDR3 region has the DNA TGTGCCAGCAGAGACAGGGGCTATGGCTACACCTTC.

There are many counts of this clonotype. This chain connects TRBV6-2 or TRBV6-3 to TRBJ1-1, with 12 bases aligning to TRBD1. The J segment lost 1 base and the V segment lost 6 bases, leaving 9 bases of the junction unmatched. Germline-derived CDR1 and CDR2 are MNHEY and SVGEGT. The CDR3 has 17 amino acids. The CDR3 is CASSRPGQGATNTEAFF. DNA of the CDR3: TGTGCCAGCAGCCGCCCGGGACAGGGGGCGACGAACACTGAAGCTTTCTTT.

This clonotype has only a few counts. The chain employs TRBV6-5 and TRBJ2-1; D remains unclear. With 0 bases removed from V and 10 bases from J, the gap between germline ends came to 10 bases. The CDR3 covers 13 residues. CDR1 is MNHEY, CDR2 SVGAGI, per germline. CDR3 loop: CASSYSRVLEQFF. In nucleotides, the CDR3 is TGTGCCAGCAGTTACTCGAGAGTTCTAGAGCAGTTCTTC.

Comment on this clonotype: A single base separates this from a much larger clone, so it may be a read error. This rearrangement joins TRBV28 to TRBJ1-4; 9 bases map to TRBD1. The CDR3 has 14 amino acids. The germline V gene has CDR1 MDHEN and CDR2 SYDVKM. The CDR3: CASSLWTGGERLFF. In DNA, the CDR3 is TGTGCCAGCAGTTTATGGACAGGGGGGGAAAGACTGTTTTTT. The full variable domain, in which reference TRBV28 and TRBJ1-4 provide the parts outside the CDR3, is DVKVTQSSRYLVKRTGEKVFLECVQDMDHENMFWYRQDPGLGLRLIYFSYDVKMKEKGDIPEGYSVSREKKERFSLILESASTNQTSMYLCASSLWTGGERLFFGSGTQLSVL.

The sample holds many counts of this clonotype. The chain carries TRBV4-1 and TRBJ2-7, with D tentatively TRBD1 (6 bases). V was trimmed by 3 bases and J by 6 bases, leaving 18 bases between them. CDR3 length equals 15 residues. CDR1 is MGHRA and CDR2 is YSYEKL in the germline V gene. Written as DNA, the CDR3 is TGCGCCAGCAGCCAGCCCGGGACATACCAAAGCGAGCAGTACTTC. Its protein is CASSQPGTYQSEQYF.

This clonotype was counted ten times or more. This sequence joins TRBV28 and TRBJ2-1; D unclear. The CDR3 is 14 residues long. Trimming cost V 3 bases and J 3 bases, with 9 bases left between them. Per germline, CDR1 MDHEN and CDR2 SYDVKM. CDR3 in amino acids: CASSLIQDYNEQFF. The CDR3 bases are TGTGCCAGCAGTTTGATCCAGGACTACAATGAGCAGTTCTTC.

This chain uses TRBV6-5 with TRBJ1-2; tentative D call: TRBD1 (5 bases). The V and J ends lost 0 bases and 2 bases respectively, with 13 bases between them. The CDR3 runs to 16 residues. Germline loops: CDR1 MNHEY, CDR2 SVGAGI. The CDR3 protein is CASSYSPIRANYGYTF. In DNA form, the CDR3 reads TGTGCCAGCAGTTACTCTCCGATCAGGGCAAACTATGGCTACACCTTC.

The chain uses TRBV25-1 and TRBJ2-2; TRBD1 matches 10 bases. The CDR3 length is 19 residues. CDR1 and CDR2 from the germline V gene are MGHDK and SYGVNS. The J segment lost 0 bases and the V segment lost 6 bases, leaving 13 bases of the junction unmatched. The DNA of the CDR3 is TGTGCCAGCAGGGGACTGGGACAGGGGACGATCTCGAACACCGGGGAGCTGTTTTTT. It codes for CASRGLGQGTISNTGELFF.

By proportion, this clonotype is medium-sized. The chain has TRBV7-2 and TRBJ2-3; TRBD2 matches 8 bases. The CDR3 consists of 15 residues. With V trimmed by 5 bases and J by 5 bases, 9 bases remained unmatched. In germline, CDR1 is SGHTA, CDR2 FQGNSA. The CDR3 coding sequence is TGTGCCAGCAGCCCCGGGACTAGTTTGGGAGATACGCAGTATTTT. Translation: CASSPGTSLGDTQYF.

The table lists this clonotype with many counts. The chain uses TRBV4-3 and TRBJ2-1; no definite D call. In germline, CDR1 is LGHNA, CDR2 YSLEER. CDR3 length: 14 residues. Deletions cut 4 bases from V and 4 bases from J, with 11 bases between. The CDR3 nucleotides are TGCGCCAGCAGCCGGACCGGGCCATACAATGAGCAGTTCTTC. Its protein is CASSRTGPYNEQFF.

This clonotype was detected only once. This may come from a read error, since a much larger clone is one base off. The chain employs TRBV6-2 or TRBV6-3 and TRBJ2-7; 13 bases fit TRBD2. Germline CDR1 is MNHEY and CDR2 is SVGEGT. The CDR3 spans 15 residues. The CDR3 loop is CASSPTSGGAYEQHF. DNA for the CDR3: TGTGCCAGCAGCCCAACTAGCGGGGGGGCCTACGAGCAGCACTTC.